This T cell receptor (beta chain) emerged from a study of neurological immune-mediated disorders. This clonotype was counted ten times or more. The target antigen is unknown. The CDR3 runs 11 residues. V shed 3 bases and J shed 6 bases, with 6 bases lying between them. The authors produced cDNA by 5'RACE using 10-nucleotide random UMIs. From the 5' RACE reads, TCRdb called clonotypes with MiXCR, one entry per CDR3 protein. The sample holds tens of thousands of distinct CDR3 sequences, 2% to 3% seen once. Points from the study as a whole: HTLV-1-associated myelopathy displayed the greatest TCR clonal expansion, and multiple sclerosis exhibited the smallest, lower than that of healthy controls.

V usage is TRBV12-3 or TRBV12-4 and J usage is TRBJ2-7, with D maybe TRBD2 (6 bases). The sample was PBMCs. The source of this sequence is a man over 45 with multiple sclerosis. The CDR3 coding sequence is TGTGCCAGCAGTTTGGGGGGCGAGCAGTACTTC. It is translated as CASSLGGEQYF.